This T cell receptor beta chain was identified in a study of T cells after posttransplantation cyclophosphamide. V shed 0 bases and J shed 3 bases, with 13 bases lying between them. Germline CDR1 is SGHRS and CDR2 is YFSETQ. This CDR3 has 15 amino acids. Profiled with immunoSEQ multiplex PCR; TCRdb holds only in-frame clones, not every one. The sample includes about 24,000 clones, none of them occurring once. This clone occurred many times. The source of this sequence is a woman in her sixties in good health, CMV-negative, and a related stem cell transplant donor. The chain uses TRBV5-1 and TRBJ2-7; D is unclear. The sample consisted of PBMCs. This chain's CDR3 is CASSLGAQNLYEQYF. The CDR3 coding sequence is TGCGCCAGCAGCTTGGGAGCGCAGAACCTCTACGAGCAGTACTTC.